This record concerns one T cell receptor (beta chain) sequence. The specificity of this receptor is unknown. Per-base quality was not reported, and no clone a single base away is much larger than it. Sequenced on a NextSeq 500. The QIAseq Immune Repertoire RNA Library Kit, Human TCR Panel was used to prepare TCR libraries from 15 ng of total RNA. The TCR libraries were sequenced on an Illumina NextSeq using a Mid Output V2 kit and asymmetric 261x41 paired-end reads. Every TCR library was diluted down to approximately 4 nM, then pooled, denatured and loaded at roughly 0.93 pM. The original methods were these. The QIAGEN GeneGlobe Data Analysis Center was used to process TCR FASTQ files, and downstream analysis was done in R 3.5.2. To get clonality, Shannon entropy was normalized by the log of the number of unique productive sequences and the result was subtracted from one. Fisher exact tests at 5% FDR, run separately within each subset, picked out TRA or TRB clonotypes whose abundance differed between baseline and M1. Clonotypes with differential abundance were put into four groups: emerging, expanding, contracting or non-expanding/contracting. Morisita's overlap index was used to measure repertoire overlap between patients. TCRdb's own reprocessing of the public reads used fastp at Q25 and MiXCR and kept productive beta chains. Rows matching on CDR3 protein sequence are summarized as one entry with the most common DNA and genes. In this record, the V and J calls reflect TCRdb's handling and not the investigators' own analysis. Within this sample are some 860 distinct CDR3 sequences, with over 7.5% of them counted one time only. The top ten hold roughly a third of the sample.

The source of the sample is a study of circulating CD8 cells and anti-PD-1 response in melanoma (TCRdb year 2020). With regard to the full study: Nivolumab was given to patients intravenously at 3 mg/kg every 2 weeks. Of the approximately 13 patients in the melanoma cohort, anti-PD-1 was received as first-line therapy by seven patients, and prior targeted therapy or immunotherapy had been received by six patients. Patients with complete or partial responses were classified as responders; those with stable or progressive disease (RECIST v1.1) as non-responders. The TCR repertoire analysis was performed on about eleven melanoma patients, comprising 7 non-responders and 4 responders. In on-treatment samples, a biotinylated anti-human IgG4 antibody was used to detect PD-1.

Four subsets defined by PD-1 and/or TIGIT were sorted from live CD3+CD8+TCRalphabeta+ cells on a BD FACSAria II cell sorter. To characterize how relevant each subset is to anti-PD-1 therapy response, circulating CD8 T cells were sorted into four subsets based on PD-1 and TIGIT expression. For every sorted CD8 T-cell subset, sequencing covered both the TCR alpha and the TCR beta chains. Peripheral blood was collected before the first anti-PD-1 injection, after two injections and after four injections. PBMCs were immediately isolated by Ficoll gradient centrifugation. Until use, PBMCs were stored frozen in liquid nitrogen in RPMI containing approximately 20% FCS and 10% DMSO. Thawed PBMCs were stained with a viability dye and antibodies against CD3, CD8alpha, TCRalphabeta, PD-1 and TIGIT. Total RNA was extracted with the RNeasy Kit, and every sample reached a RIN above 7. After removal of 0 bases from V and 8 bases from J, the junction retains 5 bases not matched to a gene. The CDR3 starts with the cysteine, ends with the phenylalanine, and has 13 residues. CDR3 DNA is the only sequence kept; it has 39 bases, read in frame from the first base. CDR1 DFQATT and CDR2 SNEGSKA are derived from the germline V gene (reference sequence).

What the work shows at the level of the full study, not this receptor alone: Both treatment-naive and previously treated patients were included in the cohort, and this mixing was noted by the authors as something that could influence results. Since no tumor material could be accessed, the researchers instead assessed tumor reactivity using peptide assays on expanded sorted subsets. Repertoires were largely private between subsets, with under 7.5% of TRB clonotypes shared at M1; sharing was highest between DPOS and TIGIT. The DNEG repertoire had the highest diversity, the PD-1 and DPOS repertoires had similar and higher clonality, and the TIGIT repertoires had the lowest diversity. Because material was limited, most experiments were generally run without replicates. Only baseline and M1 samples from a small cohort with few responders were used in the published TCR repertoire comparisons.

The receptor was derived from a human donor with melanoma. The source was CD8+ T cells from PBMCs, collected at baseline or after one month of anti-PD-1 therapy (not recorded which). The chain joins TRBV20-1 to TRBJ1-2, with TRBD1 matching 8 junction bases. The CDR3 region reads CSARDTTGDGYTF. Here is the DNA: TGCAGTGCTAGAGATACGACAGGGGACGGCTACACCTTC.